These 23 T cell receptor beta chains were all obtained from the same sample, sequenced in a study of blood T cell repertoires in COVID-19. Assay used: immunoSEQ multiplex PCR; TCRdb lists only in-frame clones, some missing. Of a few hundred thousand clones listed, approximately 78% are singletons. The sample taken for sequencing was PBMCs or T cells enriched from blood (not recorded which). The receptors were gathered from a man aged 35-49 years who had been exposed to COVID-19.

The chain combines TRBV5-4 with TRBJ2-7; 8 positions agree with TRBD2. The CDR3 consists of 15 residues. Germline V CDR1 and CDR2: SGHNT, YYREEE (reference sequence). Unmatched junction bases numbered 13, after V lost 5 bases and J lost 6 bases. In DNA, the CDR3 is TGTGCCAGCAGTAATGGAGCGGGAGCTTCTTCCGAGCAGTACTTC. As protein: CASSNGAGASSEQYF.

The chain employs TRBV10-3 and TRBJ1-2, with D perhaps TRBD1 (5 bases). Germline V gene lookup returns CDR1 ENHRY and CDR2 SYGVKD. The V gene lost 7 bases and the J gene lost 8 bases, with 14 bases spanning the gap. This CDR3 is built from 12 residues. CDR3 sequence reads: CAIMGLTPGYTF. CDR3 sequence (DNA): TGTGCCATCATGGGACTGACACCCGGCTACACCTTC.

The chain is built from TRBV29-1 and TRBJ1-1, with a possible D match to TRBD1 (5 bases). V lost 3 bases to trimming and J lost 5 bases, with 13 bases between them. The CDR3 is 13 amino acids. The germline V gene encodes CDR1 SQVTM and CDR2 ANQGSEA. The CDR3 sequence is CSVEQGSGTEAFF. CDR3 nucleotides: TGCAGCGTTGAGCAGGGAAGTGGAACTGAAGCTTTCTTT. Filled out from reference TRBV29-1 and TRBJ1-1, the complete variable domain reads SAVISQKPSRDICQRGTSLTIQCQVDSQVTMMFWYRQQPGQSLTLIATANQGSEATYESGFVIDKFPISRPNLTFSTLTVSNMSPEDSSIYLCSVEQGSGTEAFFGQGTRLTVV.

The rearrangement links TRBV12-5 to TRBJ2-7; tentative D call: TRBD1 (6 bases). Trimming pared 5 bases from V and 6 bases from J, leaving 11 bases between. Germline values: CDR1 LGHNT, CDR2 FRNRAP. The CDR3 is made up of 12 amino acids. In DNA, the CDR3 is TGTGCTAGTGGTCTAAACAGGGTCGAGCAGTACTTC. Residues: CASGLNRVEQYF.

The chain carries TRBV5-1 and TRBJ2-3; 9 nucleotides agree with TRBD2. Germline V CDR1 and CDR2: SGHRS, YFSETQ. There are 17 residues in the CDR3. V lost 1 base, J lost 2 bases, and 8 bases stayed unmatched. CDR3: CASSLSLAGVHTDTQYF. CDR3 nucleotides: TGCGCCAGCAGCTTGAGCTTAGCGGGAGTCCACACAGATACGCAGTATTTT.

This sequence joins TRBV7-8 and TRBJ2-7; 8 positions agree with TRBD2. V trimming: 4 bases; J trimming: 4 bases; junction bases outside the gene matches: 9. Germline V gene lookup returns CDR1 SGHVS and CDR2 FQNEAQ. This CDR3 region has 15 residues. The CDR3 DNA sequence: TGTGCCAGCAGCTCGTCCGGGAGGGCCTGGTACGAGCAGTACTTC. Protein sequence: CASSSSGRAWYEQYF.

A few counts support this clone. The chain couples TRBV29-1 to TRBJ2-7; TRBD1 matches at 7 bases. The CDR3 runs 12 residues. V shed 4 bases and J 5 bases; nucleotides not matched to a gene: 5. The germline CDR1 and CDR2 sequences are SQVTM and ANQGSEA. In DNA form, the CDR3 reads TGCAGCGTTGTGGGGGACAGCAACGAGCAGTACTTC. It translates to CSVVGDSNEQYF.

V and J are TRBV21-1 and TRBJ1-5; no check of the table's D call, TRBD1, against the DNA was made. TRBV21-1 is labeled a pseudogene. CDR3 length equals 18 residues. The CDR3 sequence is CASRTWDRGRASNQPQHF. The CDR3 DNA is TGTGCCAGCCGAACATGGGACAGGGGAAGAGCCAGCAATCAGCCCCAGCATTTT.

The chain joins TRBV6-5 to TRBJ2-6; D uncertain. Trimming cost V 10 bases and J 4 bases, with 14 bases left between them. Per germline, CDR1 MNHEY and CDR2 SVGAGI. This CDR3 has 14 residues. Here the CDR3 DNA reads TGTGCCACCCCTACAAGCGAAGGGGCCAACGTCCTGACTTTC. Residues: CATPTSEGANVLTF.

The CDR3 region is CASRPGQGNSPLHF. DNA for the CDR3: TGTGCCAGCAGACCAGGACAGGGTAATTCACCCCTCCACTTT. This chain uses TRBV6-5 with TRBJ1-6, with 8 bases matching TRBD1. The junction had 4 bases not matched to a gene; V was cut back by 6 bases and J by 6 bases. The CDR3 sequence is 14 residues long. The germline CDR1 and CDR2 sequences are MNHEY and SVGAGI.

With respect to this clone: Germline is not matched at one junction end, which may reflect a read error. This chain links TRBV5-6 with TRBJ2-2; 12 bases agree with TRBD2. CDR1 and CDR2 from the germline V gene are SGHDT and YYEEEE. There are 12 residues in the CDR3. CDR3 in DNA: TGTGCCAGCAGCTTAGAAAGACTAGCGGGAGAATTT. Its protein is CASSLERLAGEF.

The chain employs TRBV24-1 and TRBJ1-2; D remains ambiguous. The CDR3 consists of 13 residues. Germline CDR1 is KGHDR and CDR2 is SFDVKD. Trimming shortened V by 3 bases and J by 7 bases, and 11 bases separated the two germline ends. CDR3 protein: CATSDQEGFGYTF. The CDR3 DNA sequence: TGTGCCACCAGTGATCAAGAGGGATTTGGCTACACCTTC.

The rearrangement joins TRBV19 to TRBJ2-7, with a tentative D call TRBD1 (8 bases). CDR3 length equals 14 residues. The germline V gene has CDR1 LNHDA and CDR2 SQIVND (reference sequence). With 3 bases removed from V and 6 bases from J, the gap between germline ends came to 15 bases. CDR3 sequence (DNA): TGTGCCAGTAGTATTCAGGGGGCTAGCGGCGAGCAGTACTTC. It yields the protein CASSIQGASGEQYF.

This rearrangement joins TRBV28 to TRBJ1-2, with a possible D match to TRBD1 (5 bases). The CDR3 has 11 amino acids. Germline V gene data show CDR1 as MDHEN and CDR2 as SYDVKM. Trimming shortened V by 10 bases and J by 6 bases, and 12 bases separated the two germline ends. The CDR3 nucleotides read TGTGCCACCACAATCAGGGATGGCTACACCTTC. Translation: CATTIRDGYTF.

This chain joins TRBV5-1 and TRBJ2-1; 9 positions agree with TRBD1. This CDR3 has 16 residues. The trim removed 3 bases at V and 3 bases at J, leaving 7 bases unmatched. Germline V gives CDR1 SGHRS, CDR2 YFSETQ. DNA for the CDR3: TGCGCCAGCAGCTCGGGGTTGGACAGGGGCTACAATGAGCAGTTCTTC. Protein: CASSSGLDRGYNEQFF.

V gene TRBV5-1 combines with J gene TRBJ2-3, with D unresolved. The CDR3 spans 13 residues. The V end lost 4 bases, the J end lost 5 bases, and 11 bases lay between the germline ends. CDR1 and CDR2 (germline): SGHRS, YFSETQ. CDR3 DNA sequence: TGCGCCAGCAGCCCAAACCTCGGAGATACGCAGTATTTT. This encodes CASSPNLGDTQYF.

This chain uses TRBV10-3 with TRBJ2-2, with 10 nucleotides matching TRBD2. V trimming: 10 bases; J trimming: 4 bases; junction bases outside the gene matches: 9. Germline V gene data show CDR1 as ENHRY and CDR2 as SYGVKD. The CDR3 totals 15 residues. The CDR3 sequence is CATGGAGGRTGELFF. CDR3 in DNA: TGTGCCACCGGGGGAGCGGGAGGGCGCACCGGGGAGCTGTTTTTT.

This chain uses TRBV5-5 with TRBJ2-2; 8 bases are a match to TRBD2. This CDR3 has 16 amino acids. CDR1 SGHKS and CDR2 YYEKEE come from the germline V gene (reference sequence). V lost 1 base to trimming and J lost 1 base; unmatched junction nucleotides: 3. The CDR3 sequence is CASSLRREGNTGELFF. In DNA, the CDR3 is TGTGCCAGCAGCTTGAGACGGGAGGGGAACACCGGGGAGCTGTTTTTT.

The chain links TRBV2 to TRBJ1-5; 7 bases agree with TRBD1. This CDR3 comprises 14 residues. Trimming at V came to 6 bases and at J to 7 bases, leaving 9 bases not matched to a gene. Germline CDR1 SNHLY, CDR2 FYNNEI. This CDR3 is CASRGDRAGQPQHF. Here the CDR3 DNA reads TGTGCCAGCAGGGGAGACAGGGCTGGGCAGCCCCAGCATTTT. Full variable domain (remainder filled in from reference TRBV2 and TRBJ1-5): EPEVTQTPSHQVTQMGQEVILRCVPISNHLYFYWYRQILGQKVEFLVSFYNNEISEKSEIFDDQFSVERPDGSNFTLKIRSTKLEDSAMYFCASRGDRAGQPQHFGDGTRLSIL.

This sequence joins TRBV28 and TRBJ1-1; 7 positions match TRBD1. Germline V gene sequence: CDR1 MDHEN, CDR2 SYDVKM. The J segment lost 0 bases and the V segment lost 6 bases, leaving 7 bases of the junction unmatched. The CDR3 is 15 residues long. The CDR3 coding sequence is TGTGCCAGCAGCCTATCCGGGACAGTGAACACTGAAGCTTTCTTT. It translates to CASSLSGTVNTEAFF.

The chain couples TRBV1 to TRBJ2-7; the table's TRBD2 call for D was not verified on the DNA. TRBV1 corresponds to a pseudogene. The CDR3 is 19 residues long. Here the CDR3 DNA reads TGCACCAGCAGCCGCGGGACTAGCGGGAGGCAGTTTGAATCCTACGAGCAGTACTTC. This encodes CTSSRGTSGRQFESYEQYF.

The chain recombines TRBV19 with TRBJ2-7, with 10 bases fitting TRBD1. Germline loops: CDR1 LNHDA, CDR2 SQIVND (reference sequence). This CDR3 has 18 amino acids. Unmatched junction bases numbered 11, after V lost 3 bases and J lost 0 bases. CDR3 DNA sequence: TGTGCCAGTAGTATCGCCAGTCGCGGGACAGGGGACTCCTACGAGCAGTACTTC. Translation gives CASSIASRGTGDSYEQYF. Complete variable domain (other parts from reference TRBV19 and TRBJ2-7): DGGITQSPKYLFRKEGQNVTLSCEQNLNHDAMYWYRQDPGQGLRLIYYSQIVNDFQKGDIAEGYSVSREKKESFPLTVTSAQKNPTAFYLCASSIASRGTGDSYEQYFGPGTRLTVT.

V and J are TRBV3-1 (or the pseudogene TRBV3-2) and TRBJ2-5, with TRBD2 identical over 16 bases. The germline V gene encodes CDR1 LGHDT and CDR2 YNNKEL (reference sequence). This CDR3 contains 21 residues. With 4 bases clipped from V and 7 bases from J, the junction kept 21 bases outside the gene matches. The CDR3, as DNA: TGTGCCAGCAGCCCCGCCACGGGACCGGGACTAGCGGGAGGGAGGGGTAGGACCCAGTACTTC. Its protein product is CASSPATGPGLAGGRGRTQYF.